This T cell receptor (beta chain) was obtained from a study of blood T cells in healthy people across ages. For the study at large: Template switching picked up about one barcoded beta molecule for each two T cells.

The V end lost 4 bases, the J end lost 3 bases, and 12 bases lay between the germline ends. From germline, CDR1 is SGDLS and CDR2 YYNGEE. This CDR3 contains 14 residues. Primers used in a second PCR of about 6 to 12 cycles were a sample-barcoded 5' primer and a J-beta primer mix. Tags on each cDNA molecule came from a template-switch adaptor with 12 random nucleotides. TCRdb re-analysed the 5' RACE reads in MiXCR, keeping a single row per CDR3 protein. The sample has some 900,000 distinct CDR3 sequences; around 46% are singletons. Material for sequencing was blood. The TCR sequence derives from a man aged 30 to 45 in good health. The gene calls are TRBV9 and TRBJ2-3; D gene unclear. Here the CDR3 reads CASSPPDGTDTQYF. As DNA, the CDR3 is TGTGCCAGCAGCCCCCCCGATGGGACAGATACGCAGTATTTT.